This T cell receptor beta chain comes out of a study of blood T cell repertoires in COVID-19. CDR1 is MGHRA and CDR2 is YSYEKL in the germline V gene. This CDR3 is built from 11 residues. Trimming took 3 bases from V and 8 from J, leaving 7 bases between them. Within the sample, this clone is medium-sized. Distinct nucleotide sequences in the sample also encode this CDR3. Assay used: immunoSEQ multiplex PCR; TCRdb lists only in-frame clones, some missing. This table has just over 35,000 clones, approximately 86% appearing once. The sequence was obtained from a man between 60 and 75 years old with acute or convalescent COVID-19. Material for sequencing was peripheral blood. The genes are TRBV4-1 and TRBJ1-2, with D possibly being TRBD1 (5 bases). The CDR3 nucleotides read TGCGCCAGCAGCCAGGGGCTAGGCTACACCTTC. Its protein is CASSQGLGYTF.